The rows below give T cell receptor beta chains drawn from one sample of a study of T cells in Graves' hyperthyroidism and ophthalmopathy. Each CDR3 protein is one row after TCRdb ran MiXCR on the multiplex PCR reads. This sample has about 270,000 distinct CDR3 sequences, with approximately 14% found just once. Material for sequencing was blood. The receptors stem from a woman between 50 and 59 years old with Graves' hyperthyroidism that later progressed to Graves' ophthalmopathy. Each CDR3 is given with its conserved first and last residue. The D gene is left open where the match is weak. Size values are once, few and many counts, or a class for expanded clones, and some rows have none.

J | length | V | size | D | DNA | CDR3
TRBJ2-1 | 15 | TRBV9 | many | - | TGTGCCAGCAGCATCACTAGTTCTAGCTACAATGAGCAGTTCTTC | CASSITSSSYNEQFF
TRBJ2-1 | 15 | TRBV20-1 | many | TRBD1 | TGCAGTGCCCTCGAACCGGGACAGGGTGTCGATGAGCAGTTCTTC | CSALEPGQGVDEQFF
TRBJ2-7 | 14 | TRBV20-1 | many | - | TGCAGTGCTAGAGATGAGTGGCAGCTCGGGGAGCAGTACTTC | CSARDEWQLGEQYF
TRBJ1-1 | 14 | TRBV20-1 | - | - | TGCAGTGCTGCCCCCGGCAGCCTCAACACTGAAGCTTTCTTT | CSAAPGSLNTEAFF
TRBJ2-7 | 15 | TRBV28 | - | TRBD1 | TGTGCCAGCAGCCCCGACAGGGGCCTCTCCTACGAGCAGTACTTC | CASSPDRGLSYEQYF
TRBJ2-2 | 16 | TRBV12-3/TRBV12-4 | many | - | TGTGCCAGCAGGGAGGCCAGCCGTGGACCTTACGGGGAGCTGTTTTTT | CASREASRGPYGELFF
TRBJ1-2 | 12 | TRBV28 | many | - | TGTGCCAGTGACACTGCTAACTATGGCTACACCTTC | CASDTANYGYTF
TRBJ2-5 | 14 | TRBV7-3 | few | - | TGTGCCAGCAGCTTATGGGCCTCGGAAGAGACCCAGTACTTC | CASSLWASEETQYF
TRBJ2-1 | 15 | TRBV7-6 | many | TRBD1 | TGTGCCAGCAGCTTAGCGGCAGGGGGATACAATGAGCAGTTCTTC | CASSLAAGGYNEQFF
TRBJ2-3 | 16 | TRBV20-1 | many | TRBD2 | TGCAGTGCTAGAGCGTTCACAGCGGGAGGGGTGGATACGCAGTATTTT | CSARAFTAGGVDTQYF
TRBJ1-2 | 15 | TRBV11-2 | many | - | TGTGCCAGCAGCTTAGCTATGGGGACCTCCTATGGCTACACCTTC | CASSLAMGTSYGYTF
TRBJ1-2 | 17 | TRBV7-6 | many | - | TGTGCCAGCAGCCAGGAGCTACATGGGGCTCCTAACTATGGCTACACCTTC | CASSQELHGAPNYGYTF
TRBJ1-1 | 14 | TRBV27 | - | - | TGTGCCAGCAGTTTAACCAGCTTGAACACTGAAGCTTTCTTT | CASSLTSLNTEAFF
TRBJ1-5 | 14 | TRBV27 | - | TRBD1 | TGTGCCAGTAGGAACAGGGGCGAGGGTCAGCCCCAGCATTTT | CASRNRGEGQPQHF
TRBJ2-7 | 16 | TRBV19 | - | - | TGTGCCAGTAGTACCTCCCCGACAGGAGCACGGAACGAGCAGTACTTC | CASSTSPTGARNEQYF
TRBJ2-7 | 15 | TRBV14 | many | TRBD1 | TGTGCCAGCAGCCAGGACAGGGAAAATACCTACGAGCAGTACTTC | CASSQDRENTYEQYF
TRBJ1-1 | 13 | TRBV28 | - | - | TGTGCCAGCAGTTTGCCTAGGACAGACGAAGCTTTCTTT | CASSLPRTDEAFF
TRBJ2-7 | 11 | TRBV20-1 | few | - | TGCAGTGCTAGAGATTCCTACGAGCAGCACTTC | CSARDSYEQHF
TRBJ1-5 | 12 | TRBV20-1 | many | - | TGCAGTGCGAGGGACGGAAATCAGCCCCAGCATTTT | CSARDGNQPQHF
TRBJ2-3 | 14 | TRBV5-1 | many | TRBD2 | TGCGCCAGCAGCTTTACTAGCGGGAAAGACACGCAGTATTTT | CASSFTSGKDTQYF
TRBJ2-3 | 15 | TRBV5-5 | many | - | TGTGCCAGCAGCCCCTCGTGGGGCGGCACAGATACGCAGTATTTT | CASSPSWGGTDTQYF
TRBJ1-4 | 12 | TRBV6-1 | few | TRBD1 | TGTGCCAGCAGTGACAGGGGGGAAAAACTGTTTTTT | CASSDRGEKLFF
TRBJ2-5 | 12 | TRBV5-1 | - | - | TGCGCCAGCAGCTTTGATAGGACGCATCAGTACTTC | CASSFDRTHQYF
TRBJ2-3 | 14 | TRBV2 | many | - | TGTGCCTCACAAGGGCTAGTTGCCACAGATACGCAGTATTTT | CASQGLVATDTQYF
TRBJ2-3 | 15 | TRBV2 | many | - | TGTGCCAGCAGTGGGAGGACTGGTCGCACAGATACGCAGTATTTT | CASSGRTGRTDTQYF
TRBJ1-2 | 15 | TRBV24-1 | many | TRBD1 | TGTGCCACCAGTGATCCCGGGACAGGGGCCTATGGCTACACCTTC | CATSDPGTGAYGYTF
TRBJ2-3 | 12 | TRBV20-1 | few | - | TGCAGTGCTAGAACTTACACAGATACGCAGTATTTT | CSARTYTDTQYF
TRBJ2-2 | 19 | TRBV4-2 | - | TRBD2 | TGTGCCAGCAGCCCGCAGGGTGGGCTAGCGGGAGGGAGGGCCGGGGAGCTGTTTTTT | CASSPQGGLAGGRAGELFF
TRBJ2-1 | 15 | TRBV15 | many | - | TGTGCCACCAGCAGAGCAGGGCCGGGGCAAAATGAGCAGTTCTTC | CATSRAGPGQNEQFF
TRBJ1-3 | 13 | TRBV2 | - | - | TGTGCCAGCACAAGGACAGCTGGAAACACCATATATTTT | CASTRTAGNTIYF
TRBJ2-1 | 14 | TRBV6-1 | many | - | TGTGCCAGCAGTATAGGACTACTAAACAATGAGCAGTTCTTC | CASSIGLLNNEQFF
TRBJ1-4 | 14 | TRBV28 | many | - | TGTGCCAGTTTAGGAGGGGCGTCGGTTGAAAAACTGTTTTTT | CASLGGASVEKLFF
TRBJ2-2 | 15 | TRBV28 | many | TRBD2 | TGTGCCAGCAGTAAAGCGGGAGTTAAGTCCGGGGAGCTGTTTTTT | CASSKAGVKSGELFF
TRBJ1-6 | 15 | TRBV6-1 | - | TRBD1 | TGTGCCAGCAGTCCCACCCGACAGGGGAATTCACCCCTCCACTTT | CASSPTRQGNSPLHF
TRBJ1-4 | 16 | TRBV28 | many | - | TGTGCCAGCAGTTCCCCTTGGGGGGAAGGGAATGAAAAACTGTTTTTT | CASSSPWGEGNEKLFF
TRBJ2-5 | 15 | TRBV5-1 | many | TRBD1 | TGCGCCAGCAGCTTGGTGGGACAGGCACAAGAGACCCAGTACTTC | CASSLVGQAQETQYF
TRBJ1-1 | 13 | TRBV9 | many | - | TGTGCCAGCGAGGGGGGAGAGAACACTGAAGCTTTCTTT | CASEGGENTEAFF
TRBJ1-1 | 14 | TRBV2 | many | TRBD1 | TGTGCCAGCAGCGAACAGGGGGCGGACACTGAAGCTTTCTTT | CASSEQGADTEAFF
TRBJ2-5 | 13 | TRBV27 | - | TRBD1 | TGTGCCAGCAGTTCCGGGACAGGGGCCCCACAGTACTTC | CASSSGTGAPQYF
TRBJ1-1 | 13 | TRBV18 | many | - | TGTGCCAGCTCACCTCATTTAAGGGCTGAAGCTTTCTTT | CASSPHLRAEAFF
TRBJ1-2 | 14 | TRBV2 | many | - | TGTGCCAGCAGTGAAGGGACGGTGAACTATGGCTACACCTTC | CASSEGTVNYGYTF
TRBJ2-5 | 11 | TRBV20-1 | many | TRBD2 | TGCAGTGCTCTCGGGGGGGAGACCCAGTACTTC | CSALGGETQYF
TRBJ2-7 | 13 | TRBV6-9 | few | TRBD1 | TGTGCCAGCAGTGACAGGGGGCCTTACGGGCAGTACTTC | CASSDRGPYGQYF
TRBJ2-2 | 16 | TRBV18 | many | - | TGTGCCAGCTCACCCGGGACCGAGGCTAACACCGGGGAGCTGTTTTTT | CASSPGTEANTGELFF
TRBJ1-6 | 15 | TRBV27 | few | TRBD1 | TGTGCCAGCAGTTTATATCAGGGGGCTAGGTCACCCCTCCACTTT | CASSLYQGARSPLHF
TRBJ2-3 | 13 | TRBV10-3 | many | - | TGTGCCATCAGTGAGCCTAGCCCAGATACGCAGTATTTT | CAISEPSPDTQYF
TRBJ2-1 | 13 | TRBV6-5 | few | - | TGTGCCAGCAGTTACTGGCCCGACAATGAGCAGTTCTTC | CASSYWPDNEQFF
TRBJ2-5 | 11 | TRBV5-5 | many | - | TGTGCCAGCAGCTTGGTAGAGACCCAGTACTTC | CASSLVETQYF
TRBJ2-3 | 13 | TRBV20-1 | many | TRBD2 | TGCAGTGCCGGGACTAGCGGCACAGATACGCAGTATTTT | CSAGTSGTDTQYF
TRBJ1-3 | 13 | TRBV20-1 | - | - | TGCAGTGCAATCTTCTCAACTGGAAACACCATATATTTT | CSAIFSTGNTIYF
TRBJ2-5 | 15 | TRBV6-1 | many | - | TGTGCCAGCAGTGAAACGGTAGCGTCCTCGGGGGTCCAGTACTTC | CASSETVASSGVQYF
TRBJ1-4 | 15 | TRBV7-8 | many | - | TGTGCCAGCAGCTCGTATCTCGGAACCAATGAAAAACTGTTTTTT | CASSSYLGTNEKLFF
TRBJ2-2 | 17 | TRBV29-1 | many | TRBD2 | TGCAGCGTTGAAGGAGCCGGGACTAGCGGGAGATTCGGGGAGCTGTTTTTT | CSVEGAGTSGRFGELFF
TRBJ2-2 | 16 | TRBV6-5 | - | TRBD1 | TGTGCCAGCAGTTACTCGACAGGGTCGAACACCGGGGAGCTGTTTTTT | CASSYSTGSNTGELFF
TRBJ1-1 | 15 | TRBV2 | many | - | TGTGCCACCTTTCTGGACAGTCCCATGAACACTGAAGCTTTCTTT | CATFLDSPMNTEAFF
TRBJ1-3 | 12 | TRBV6-1 | - | - | TGTGCCAGCAGTAACTCTGGAAACACCATATATTTT | CASSNSGNTIYF
TRBJ1-6 | 14 | TRBV20-1 | - | TRBD1 | TGCACCCCGGGACAGGGAGACGGTAATTCACCCCTCCACTTT | CTPGQGDGNSPLHF